This record concerns one T cell receptor beta chain sequence. Antigen: not known. The sample comes from a study of long-term antiretroviral therapy in people with HIV. Notes on the study in general: Repertoires with HIV possessed tighter CDR3 length spans than those of controls. Diversity rose after ART but stayed below transplant donor controls. All time points showed a repertoire dominated by clones expanded before ART.

The CDR3 consists of 13 residues. CDR1 and CDR2 from the germline V gene are SNHLY and FYNNEI. V lost 2 bases and J 2 bases, leaving 7 bases between the germline ends. This was the immunoSEQ v3.0 assay at survey level. Clones were read by immunoSEQ multiplex PCR, and TCRdb kept only the in-frame ones, dropping some. The repertoire holds about 20,000 clones, with approximately 80% as singletons. The sample here was unsorted PBMCs, taken roughly 4 years after starting antiretroviral therapy. The chain recombines TRBV2 with TRBJ2-7; D is unclear. The TCR comes from a man younger than 35 with HIV. The CDR3 loop reads CASSELTAYEQYF. CDR3 nucleotides: TGTGCCAGCAGTGAACTAACAGCCTACGAGCAGTACTTC. Full variable domain (outside the CDR3, taken from reference TRBV2 and TRBJ2-7): EPEVTQTPSHQVTQMGQEVILRCVPISNHLYFYWYRQILGQKVEFLVSFYNNEISEKSEIFDDQFSVERPDGSNFTLKIRSTKLEDSAMYFCASSELTAYEQYFGPGTRLTVT.